This T cell receptor (beta chain) was identified in a study of T cells in Graves' hyperthyroidism and ophthalmopathy. CDR3 length equals 15 residues. Trimming removed 5 bases from V and 5 bases from J, with 18 bases in between. The germline V gene has CDR1 SGHTA and CDR2 FQGNSA. General study results and limits: In blood, most of the thyroid clonotypes expanded above 0.001 were also present. The model forecast ophthalmopathy, anticipating it by a median 6.5 months before onset.

From RNA transcripts, TCR beta CDR3 regions were amplified. The HTBI set primed first-round TCR CDR3 RT-PCR. TCRdb analysed the multiplex PCR reads with MiXCR anew, one entry per CDR3 protein. The data contain nearly 600,000 distinct CDR3 sequences, approximately 15% of them seen just once; the ten biggest clones take up 6.5% to 9%. Ophthalmopathy cases scored 3 or more on the Clinical Activity Score and 4 or more on NOSPECS grade, with duration below 3 months. This clonotype was picked up many times. Antigen specificity is unknown. This rearrangement joins TRBV7-2 to TRBJ2-5; D is uncertain. The receptor's source is a woman under 30 with Graves' ophthalmopathy. The sample consisted of blood. CDR3 sequence reads: CASSPQGLVRETQYF. CDR3 nucleotide sequence: TGTGCCAGCAGCCCCCAAGGTTTAGTAAGGGAGACCCAGTACTTC.